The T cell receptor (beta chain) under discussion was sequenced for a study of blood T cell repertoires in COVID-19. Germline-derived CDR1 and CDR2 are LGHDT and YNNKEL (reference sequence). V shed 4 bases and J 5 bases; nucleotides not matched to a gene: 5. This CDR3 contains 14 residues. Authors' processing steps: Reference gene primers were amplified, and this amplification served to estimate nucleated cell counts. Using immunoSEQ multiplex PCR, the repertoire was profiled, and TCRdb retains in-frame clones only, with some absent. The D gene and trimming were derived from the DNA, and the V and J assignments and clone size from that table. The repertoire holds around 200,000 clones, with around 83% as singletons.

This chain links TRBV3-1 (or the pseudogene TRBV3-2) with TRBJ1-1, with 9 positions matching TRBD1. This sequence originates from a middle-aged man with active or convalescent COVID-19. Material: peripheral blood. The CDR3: CASSPGQGLTEAFF. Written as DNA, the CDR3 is TGTGCCAGCAGCCCGGGACAGGGTTTGACTGAAGCTTTCTTT.